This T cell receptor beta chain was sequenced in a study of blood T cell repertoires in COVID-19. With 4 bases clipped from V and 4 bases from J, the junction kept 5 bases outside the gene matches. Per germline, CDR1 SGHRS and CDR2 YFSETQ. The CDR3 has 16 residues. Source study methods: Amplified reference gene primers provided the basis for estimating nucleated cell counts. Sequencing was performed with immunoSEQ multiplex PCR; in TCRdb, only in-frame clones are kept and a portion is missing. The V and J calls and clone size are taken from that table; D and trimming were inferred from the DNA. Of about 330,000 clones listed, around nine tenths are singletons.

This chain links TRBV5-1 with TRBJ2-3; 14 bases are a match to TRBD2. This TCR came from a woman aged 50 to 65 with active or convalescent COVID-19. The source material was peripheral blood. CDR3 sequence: CASSATSGGVPDTQYF. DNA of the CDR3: TGCGCCAGCAGCGCGACTAGCGGGGGGGTCCCAGATACGCAGTATTTT. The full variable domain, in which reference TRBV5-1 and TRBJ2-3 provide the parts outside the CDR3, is KAGVTQTPRYLIKTRGQQVTLSCSPISGHRSVSWYQQTPGQGLQFLFEYFSETQRNKGNFPGRFSGRQFSNSRSEMNVSTLELGDSALYLCASSATSGGVPDTQYFGPGTRLTVL.